This T cell receptor beta chain was captured in a study of blood T cell repertoires in COVID-19. Data came from immunoSEQ multiplex PCR; TCRdb stores just in-frame clones and leaves some out. The profile shows 350,000 to 450,000 clones, around 87% of them singletons. Germline assignment: CDR1 KGHDR and CDR2 SFDVKD. There are 16 residues in the CDR3. Trimming removed 3 bases from V and 4 bases from J; junction bases left unmatched: 6. The source material was peripheral blood. The rearrangement uses TRBV24-1 and TRBJ2-1, with TRBD2 matching 9 bases. This receptor was obtained from a woman in her sixties with COVID-19, enrolled during active disease. CDR3 DNA sequence: TGTGCCACCAGTGATGGAGGACTAGCGTGGTACAATGAGCAGTTCTTC. Translated, it gives CATSDGGLAWYNEQFF.